The rows below give T cell receptor beta chains drawn from one sample of a study of T cell responses to AZD1222 COVID-19 vaccine. The assay was immunoSEQ multiplex PCR, and TCRdb's table has in-frame clones only and misses some. The sample holds 50,000 to 65,000 clones; about 87% are singletons and the top ten take less than 3%. The sample consisted of peripheral blood, taken 28 days after the second AZD1222 dose. These receptors originate from an adult who received the AZD1222 COVID-19 vaccine. CDR3s include the opening cysteine and the closing phenylalanine or tryptophan. The D gene is left open where the match is weak. Size tells how often a clone was seen (once, few, many) or the class of an expanded clone, and some rows leave it out.

>TRBJ2-7|NA|TRBV7-2|TRBD1
TGTGCCAGCAGCACAAGGACAGGGGGTGGCTACGAGCAGTACTTC
CASSTRTGGGYEQYF
>TRBJ2-3|NA|TRBV5-1|TRBD2
TGCGCCAGCAGCTTGTGGTCGACTAGCGGAGCCCCTGCTACGCAGTATTTT
CASSLWSTSGAPATQYF
>TRBJ2-3|NA|TRBV5-6|TRBD2
TGTGCCAGCAGCCTCGGACTAGCGGGAGGGTATGATACGCAGTATTTT
CASSLGLAGGYDTQYF
>TRBJ2-7|NA|TRBV28|NA
TGTGCCAGCAGTGTAACTCGGACGATAACCAACGAGCAGTACTTC
CASSVTRTITNEQYF
>TRBJ2-7|once|TRBV16|TRBD1
TGTGCCAGCAGCCAATTTTCGGGGACAGGGGGCTTGTACGAGCAGTACTTC
CASSQFSGTGGLYEQYF
>TRBJ1-3|NA|TRBV4-1|NA
TGCGCCAGCAGCCAAGAAACTTACCGCTCTGGAAACACCATATATTTT
CASSQETYRSGNTIYF
>TRBJ1-2|NA|TRBV9|NA
TGTGCCAGCAGACCGGACCCAAGCTTTAACTATGGCTACACCTTC
CASRPDPSFNYGYTF
>TRBJ1-2|NA|TRBV19|TRBD1
TGTGCCAGTACAGTATATTTCGGACCGGGACAGGGGAACTATGGCTACACCTTC
CASTVYFGPGQGNYGYTF
>TRBJ1-2|NA|TRBV6-1|NA
TGTGCCAGCTTTGGGGATGGCTACACCTTC
CASFGDGYTF
>TRBJ2-6|once|TRBV24-1|NA
TGTGCCACCAGTGCCTCGGGAGTGGCCTCTGGGGCCAACGTCCTGACTTTC
CATSASGVASGANVLTF
>TRBJ2-1|NA|TRBV11-2|TRBD2
TGTGCCAGCAGCCAAGGACTAGCGGGAGGCTGGAATGAGCAGTTCTTC
CASSQGLAGGWNEQFF
>TRBJ2-1|NA|TRBV7-9|NA
TGTGCCAGCAGCTTAGCGCCACAGATGGCCTACAATGAGCAGTTCTTC
CASSLAPQMAYNEQFF
>TRBJ2-1|NA|TRBV10-1|TRBD1
TGCGCCAGCAGCGCTACGCACTGGACAGGCTACAATGAGCAGTTCTTC
CASSATHWTGYNEQFF
>TRBJ2-7|NA|TRBV7-9|NA
TGTGCCAGCAGCTACCATGACAGGCCCTACGAGCAGTACTTC
CASSYHDRPYEQYF
>TRBJ2-7|NA|TRBV11-2|NA
TGTGCCAGCAGCTTAGCCCATGAAATCGCCTACGAGCAGTACTTC
CASSLAHEIAYEQYF
>TRBJ1-4|NA|TRBV10-3|NA
TGTGCCATCAGTGAGTCGAGTGGTAATGAAAAACTGTTTTTT
CAISESSGNEKLFF
>TRBJ1-2|NA|TRBV28|NA
TGTGCCAGCAGTACGCGACCCCAGGGCGGCTACACCTTC
CASSTRPQGGYTF
>TRBJ2-5|NA|TRBV5-5|NA
TGTGCCAGCAGCCGCATGGGAGTCCAAGAGACCCAGTACTTC
CASSRMGVQETQYF
>TRBJ2-3|NA|TRBV7-3|TRBD1
TGTGCCAGCAGCCCGCAGGGGGTCAGCACAGATACGCAGTATTTT
CASSPQGVSTDTQYF
>TRBJ1-2|NA|TRBV5-1|TRBD1
TGCGCCAGCAGCGGGACAGGGGGCGCGGGTGACTATGGCTACACCTTC
CASSGTGGAGDYGYTF
>TRBJ2-7|NA|TRBV5-8|NA
TGTGCCAGCAGCCCCCGGTTTTCCCTCCTCGGAAACTTC
CASSPRFSLLGNF
>TRBJ2-1|NA|TRBV7-7|TRBD2
TGTGCTAGCAGGAAGACCTCTAGCGGGGAGCAGTTCTTC
CASRKTSSGEQFF
>TRBJ1-1|NA|TRBV28|NA
TGTGCCAGCAGTTTATTGGGGCAAGGGACTGAAGCTTTCTTT
CASSLLGQGTEAFF
>TRBJ2-7|NA|TRBV6-6|NA
TGTGCCAGCAGTTACTCGAGTCAGTTGGAGCAGTACTTC
CASSYSSQLEQYF
>TRBJ2-1|NA|TRBV7-8|NA
TGTGCCAGCAGCTTATCGGGGGCCGGGTATGTGAATGAGCAGTTCTTC
CASSLSGAGYVNEQFF
>TRBJ2-7|NA|TRBV2|NA
TGTGCCAGCAATGAGGGGATGGGGGAGCAGTACTTC
CASNEGMGEQYF
>TRBJ2-7|NA|TRBV28|TRBD1
TGTGCCAGCATCCCAGGGGGCCTCTCCTACGAGCAGTACTTC
CASIPGGLSYEQYF
>TRBJ2-1|NA|TRBV11-2|NA
TGTGCCAGCAGCTTATTGGTAGGAGTCCATGAGCAGTTCTTC
CASSLLVGVHEQFF
>TRBJ1-5|NA|TRBV27|TRBD1
TGTGCCAGCAGTGAATCCCGACATTTCACGACAGGGGATAACAATCAGCCCCAGCATTTT
CASSESRHFTTGDNNQPQHF
>TRBJ2-2|NA|TRBV7-2|NA
TGTGCCAGCAGCTTAGTTCACAACACCGGGGAGCTGTTTTTT
CASSLVHNTGELFF
>TRBJ1-5|NA|TRBV2|NA
TGTGCCAGCAGTGAAGGTCTCACGCCCAATCAGCCCCAGCATTTT
CASSEGLTPNQPQHF